The clone carrying this TCR beta chain was counted between two and nine times. This record belongs to a study of blood T cell repertoires in COVID-19. Study context: Sources were T cells, B-cell-depleted T cells, or PBMCs; the material itself was cDNA or gDNA.

Germline V gives CDR1 SGHDT, CDR2 YYEEEE. V dropped 5 bases and J dropped 2 bases, with 20 bases sitting between them. The CDR3 spans 16 residues. Here immunoSEQ multiplex PCR was the method, and the copy in TCRdb shows in-frame clones only, minus some. The table includes about 230,000 clones, 84% detected once. Input material: peripheral blood. This chain joins TRBV5-6 and TRBJ2-7, with D maybe TRBD2 (6 bases). The clonotype was recovered from a woman in her 40s who had recovered from COVID-19. CDR3 bases: TGTGCCAGCAGTCATGAGGCCGGGACTGCCGCCTACGAGCAGTACTTC. It yields the protein CASSHEAGTAAYEQYF.